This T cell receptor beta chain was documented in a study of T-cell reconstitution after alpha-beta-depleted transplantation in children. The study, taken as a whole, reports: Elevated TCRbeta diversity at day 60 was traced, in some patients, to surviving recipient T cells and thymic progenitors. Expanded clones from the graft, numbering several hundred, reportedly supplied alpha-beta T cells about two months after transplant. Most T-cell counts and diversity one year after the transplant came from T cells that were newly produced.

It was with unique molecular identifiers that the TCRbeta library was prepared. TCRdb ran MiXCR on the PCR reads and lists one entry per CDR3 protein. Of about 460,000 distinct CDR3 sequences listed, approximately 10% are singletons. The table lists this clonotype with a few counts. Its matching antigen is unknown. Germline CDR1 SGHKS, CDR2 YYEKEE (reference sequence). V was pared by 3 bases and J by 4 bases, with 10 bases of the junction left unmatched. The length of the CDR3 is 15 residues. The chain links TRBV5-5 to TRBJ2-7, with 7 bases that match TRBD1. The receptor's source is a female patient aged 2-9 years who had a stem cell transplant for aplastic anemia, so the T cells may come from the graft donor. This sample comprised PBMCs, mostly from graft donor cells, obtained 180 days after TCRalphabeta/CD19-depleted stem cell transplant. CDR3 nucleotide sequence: TGTGCCAGCAGCTACTGGACAGGCTCGGGGTACGAGCAGTACTTC. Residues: CASSYWTGSGYEQYF.